A selection of T cell receptor beta chains follows, all from one sample in a study of T cell changes during pregnancy in multiple sclerosis. Repertoires were generated with immunoSEQ multiplex PCR, while TCRdb's copy carries only in-frame clones and drops some. Of roughly 38,000 clones in the sample, 75% to 95% were seen once. The source material was CD4+ T cells from peripheral blood mononuclear cells, sampled in the second trimester of pregnancy. These receptors were collected from a female donor in good health, enrolled as a control in a pregnancy study. CDR3s include the opening cysteine and the closing phenylalanine or tryptophan. Each record gives: CDR3 length, V gene, CDR3 protein.

len: 15; v_gene: TRBV6-1; CDR3aa: CATTGKEEIPYEQYF
len: 12; v_gene: TRBV6-6; CDR3aa: CASSPQFYGYTF
len: 13; v_gene: TRBV2; CDR3aa: CASGRDRAYEQYF
len: 14; v_gene: TRBV13; CDR3aa: CASSFNSGANVLTF
len: 15; v_gene: TRBV10-3; CDR3aa: CAISQGQGAFEKLFF
len: 14; v_gene: TRBV7-2; CDR3aa: CASSGRGSSDTQYF
len: 14; v_gene: TRBV11-2; CDR3aa: CTSSLEPGTGELFF
len: 15; v_gene: TRBV9; CDR3aa: CASSSTDTTNNEQFF
len: 15; v_gene: TRBV15; CDR3aa: CATSRRDREINEQFF
len: 12; v_gene: TRBV28; CDR3aa: CASRLANYGYTF
len: 14; v_gene: TRBV10-3; CDR3aa: CAISDRGPEDGYTF
len: 15; v_gene: TRBV7-3; CDR3aa: CASSFGQGAYNEQFF
len: 14; v_gene: TRBV27; CDR3aa: CASSLNGRTTEAFF
len: 15; v_gene: TRBV5-4; CDR3aa: CASSLGGAGGSGYTF
len: 17; v_gene: TRBV5-4; CDR3aa: CASSLTGRQGSYNEQFF
len: 17; v_gene: TRBV5-1; CDR3aa: CASSPLKLAGITDTQYF
len: 13; v_gene: TRBV29-1; CDR3aa: CSVVTGGGQPQHF
len: 14; v_gene: TRBV7-9; CDR3aa: CASSLDYLPYEQYF
len: 14; v_gene: TRBV10-1; CDR3aa: CAGGAGLCYNEQFF
len: 17; v_gene: TRBV5-4; CDR3aa: CASSLPHGQGRTDTQYF
len: 14; v_gene: TRBV2; CDR3aa: CASLAGDVGNEQFF
len: 17; v_gene: TRBV5-4; CDR3aa: CASSLGLAGAPTGELFF
len: 13; v_gene: TRBV9; CDR3aa: CASSVGVSGEAFF
len: 13; v_gene: TRBV6-1; CDR3aa: CASSVQGWETQYF
len: 17; v_gene: TRBV7-2; CDR3aa: CASSLDNRALGNQPQHF
len: 14; v_gene: TRBV5-6; CDR3aa: CASSRAGAGNEQFF
len: 14; v_gene: TRBV30; CDR3aa: CAWRDTRSSYEQYF
len: 14; v_gene: TRBV6-1; CDR3aa: CASSESGWVGGYTF
len: 14; v_gene: TRBV2; CDR3aa: CASRTVVNTGELFF